This T cell receptor (beta chain) is from a study of CD8+CD57+ T cells in acquired aplastic anemia. Study in general: Sorted CD4+ and CD8+ cells gave a mean 3.2 ug DNA, range roughly 0.19 to 30 ug. Findings and limits, study-wide: Overlapping CD8+ CDR3 repertoires of patients and controls contained approximately 28 shared sequences.

Previously, flow cytometry had revealed CD8+CD57+ cell expansion in the patients chosen for sequencing. None of the patients had been given any therapy when their blood was sampled. The CDR3 consists of 14 residues. Per germline, CDR1 LGHDT and CDR2 YNNKEL (reference sequence). Trimming cost V 2 bases and J 3 bases, with 10 bases left between them. In this sample, this clonotype turned up a few times. The antigen is undetermined. It was genomic DNA that served as the template for profiling TCR beta VDJ and CDR3. TCRdb reprocessed the reads via MiXCR and lists one record per CDR3 protein. The data show hundreds of thousands of distinct CDR3 sequences, over 25% seen once.

The chain carries TRBV3-1 and TRBJ1-2; D unclear. The sample comprised sorted CD4+, CD8+, or CD8+CD57+ T cells (not recorded which) from PBMCs. The sequence derives from a human donor with aplastic anemia. The CDR3 spells CASSQTRADYGYTF. The CDR3 DNA sequence: TGTGCCAGCAGCCAAACTAGGGCGGACTATGGCTACACCTTC.